Listed below are T cell receptor beta chains from one sample, sequenced in a study of shared clonotypes between healthy human individuals. Sequencing used immunoSEQ multiplex PCR; TCRdb keeps in-frame clones, though not all of them. The data hold some 630,000 clones, with roughly 78% observed a single time. Sequencing was carried out using memory CD4+ T cells sorted from blood. The source is a woman aged 25-40 years in good health. CDR3s include the opening cysteine and the closing phenylalanine or tryptophan. D genes are given only for firm matches. Part of the rows lack a size; the others show once, few, many or a class for expanded clones.

TRBJ2-2 . TRBV7-9 . CASSSPWTRDTGELFF TGTGCCAGCAGCTCCCCCTGGACCCGAGACACCGGGGAGCTGTTTTTT
TRBJ2-3 . TRBV29-1 many CSADPSTDTQYF TGCAGCGCGGACCCTAGCACAGATACGCAGTATTTT
TRBJ1-2 TRBD1 TRBV18 . CASSLVPGQGSSFYGYTF TGTGCCAGCTCACTAGTCCCGGGACAGGGTAGTTCTTTCTATGGCTACACCTTC
TRBJ2-5 . TRBV18 . CASSPSIQETQYF TGTGCCAGCTCACCTTCCATACAAGAGACCCAGTACTTC
TRBJ2-5 . TRBV28 . CATSRTGDTLMYF TGTGCCACCTCAAGGACGGGAGATACCCTCATGTACTTC
TRBJ2-7 TRBD2 TRBV6-5 . CASRPGLVFLEQYF TGTGCCAGCAGACCGGGACTAGTTTTCCTCGAGCAGTACTTC
TRBJ2-5 TRBD2 TRBV11-2 . CASSLGGLAGEETQYF TGTGCCAGCAGCTTAGGGGGACTAGCGGGAGAGGAGACCCAGTACTTC
TRBJ2-7 . TRBV7-8 once CASSLTHSPYEQYF TGTGCCAGCAGCTTGACACATTCGCCCTACGAGCAGTACTTC
TRBJ1-2 . TRBV5-6 . CASSFRRDRYGYTF TGTGCCAGCAGCTTCAGACGGGACCGCTATGGCTACACCTTC
TRBJ1-2 . TRBV10-3 . CAISDPHRGGRDGYGYTF TGTGCCATCAGTGACCCTCACCGGGGAGGCAGGGATGGATATGGCTACACCTTC
TRBJ1-4 . TRBV4-2 . CASSRSWVKGDEKLFF TGTGCCAGCAGCCGTAGTTGGGTGAAAGGGGATGAAAAACTGTTTTTT
TRBJ2-7 . TRBV2 . CASSVFFFGDPYEQYF TGTGCCAGCAGCGTATTCTTCTTCGGGGACCCCTACGAGCAGTACTTC
TRBJ2-3 . TRBV7-3 . CASSPTHYPTDTQYF TGTGCCAGCAGCCCAACTCACTACCCCACAGATACGCAGTATTTT
TRBJ2-7 . TRBV9 . CASSVAGGFTSEQYF TGTGCCAGCAGCGTAGCTGGGGGGTTCACGTCCGAGCAGTACTTC
TRBJ1-2 . TRBV11-2 once CASSSPRVAGPANYGYTF TGTGCCAGCAGCTCCCCTAGGGTCGCGGGGCCGGCTAACTATGGCTACACCTTC
TRBJ2-7 TRBD1 TRBV5-5 few CASSPGTGIWLGQYF TGTGCCAGCAGCCCGGGGACAGGTATTTGGTTAGGGCAGTACTTC
TRBJ1-1 . TRBV19 few CASSMNGGWNTEAFF TGTGCCAGTAGTATGAATGGCGGGTGGAACACTGAAGCTTTCTTT
TRBJ2-7 . TRBV18 . CASSPQSAGNSYEQYF TGTGCCAGCTCACCACAGTCCGCGGGTAACTCCTACGAGCAGTACTTC
TRBJ2-5 TRBD2 TRBV27 . CASSLSPGLAGQETQYF TGTGCCAGCAGTTTATCCCCGGGACTAGCGGGACAAGAGACCCAGTACTTC
TRBJ2-5 . TRBV11-2 . CASSPQEGTWWTQYF TGTGCCAGCAGCCCGCAGGAGGGAACGTGGTGGACCCAGTACTTC
TRBJ2-3 TRBD2 TRBV7-9 . CASSSGLAGLADTQYF TGTGCCAGCAGCTCGGGACTAGCCGGTTTGGCCGATACGCAGTATTTT
TRBJ2-7 TRBD1 TRBV11-1 . CASSWQRDSYEQYF TGTGCCAGCAGCTGGCAGAGGGACAGCTACGAGCAGTACTTC
TRBJ1-5 TRBD1 TRBV6-1 . CASVGQGNQPQHF TGTGCCAGCGTTGGACAGGGCAATCAGCCCCAGCATTTT
TRBJ2-5 TRBD2 TRBV6-5 . CASSYPTTSGKETQYF TGTGCCAGCAGTTACCCAACGACTAGCGGGAAAGAGACCCAGTACTTC
TRBJ2-5 . TRBV28 . CANSRRLGETQYF TGTGCCAACAGCAGGCGGTTAGGAGAGACCCAGTACTTC
TRBJ1-2 TRBD1 TRBV7-3 . CASSQTGTEGGYTF TGTGCCAGCAGCCAAACCGGGACAGAGGGCGGCTACACCTTC
TRBJ1-4 . TRBV11-3 . CASSFSYRNYEKLFF TGTGCCAGCAGCTTTTCTTACAGGAATTATGAAAAACTGTTTTTT
TRBJ2-4 . TRBV5-6 . CASSPQGIKNIQYF TGTGCCAGCAGCCCACAGGGAATCAAAAACATTCAGTACTTC
TRBJ1-1 . TRBV18 few CASSPSLNTEAFF TGTGCCAGCTCACCATCTCTGAACACTGAAGCTTTCTTT
TRBJ1-2 . TRBV28 . CASNPGQPANYGYTF TGTGCCAGCAACCCCGGACAGCCAGCTAACTATGGCTACACCTTC
TRBJ2-7 TRBD1 TRBV10-2 . CASSAPGGSYEQYF TGCGCCAGCAGTGCCCCAGGGGGATCCTACGAGCAGTACTTC
TRBJ1-4 TRBD1 TRBV6-6 once CASSYRTGGSEKLFF TGTGCCAGCAGTTACCGGACAGGGGGAAGCGAAAAACTGTTTTTT
TRBJ2-7 TRBD2 TRBV5-4 once CASSSRVSGRYEQYF TGTGCCAGCAGCTCCCGTGTTAGCGGGAGGTACGAGCAGTACTTC
TRBJ2-7 TRBD1 TRBV7-3 . CASSLDRGMGEQYF TGTGCCAGCAGCTTGGACAGGGGGATGGGCGAGCAGTACTTC
TRBJ2-1 TRBD2 TRBV23-1 . CASSQSPRCGRPEYQGPGPHEQFF TGCGCCAGCAGTCAATCCCCCCGTTGCGGGAGGCCCGAATACCAAGGGCCGGGTCCTCATGAGCAGTTCTTC
TRBJ1-1 . TRBV14 . CASSLTQGLRGTTEAFF TGTGCCAGCAGCCTTACACAGGGACTGCGAGGAACGACGGAAGCTTTCTTT
TRBJ2-1 TRBD2 TRBV7-2 . CASSRLAGTNEQFF TGTGCCAGCAGCCGACTAGCGGGGACAAATGAGCAGTTCTTC
TRBJ1-2 . TRBV4-1 . CASSQGGPLNYGYTF TGCGCCAGCAGCCAAGGGGGACCGCTTAACTATGGCTACACCTTC
TRBJ1-1 . TRBV16 . CASSQSGRRVREAFF TGTGCCAGCAGCCAATCCGGACGGAGGGTTAGGGAAGCTTTCTTT
TRBJ2-7 . TRBV21-1 . CASNIRHSYEQYF TGTGCCAGCAACATTAGACATAGCTACGAGCAGTACTTC
TRBJ2-5 TRBD2 TRBV18 . CASSNSGTEETQYF TGTGCCAGCTCCAATAGCGGGACCGAAGAGACCCAGTACTTC
TRBJ1-2 . TRBV4-1 . CASSQVDGRYGYTF TGCGCCAGCAGCCAAGTTGACGGGCGTTATGGCTACACCTTC
TRBJ2-6 . TRBV19 . CASSLHRSGANVLTF TGTGCCAGTAGCCTACACCGCTCTGGGGCCAACGTCCTGACTTTC
TRBJ1-4 . TRBV19 once CASSSQRRQTNEKLFF TGTGCCAGTAGTTCCCAGAGGCGGCAAACTAATGAAAAACTGTTTTTT
TRBJ2-3 TRBD2 TRBV28 . CASSSSGRAADTQYF TGTGCCAGCAGTTCTAGCGGGAGGGCCGCAGATACGCAGTATTTT
TRBJ1-1 TRBD1 TRBV27 . CASSWGTGTMNTEAFF TGTGCCAGCAGTTGGGGGACAGGGACGATGAACACTGAAGCTTTCTTT
TRBJ1-2 TRBD1 TRBV13 . CASSLGQGTYNYGYTF TGTGCCAGCAGCCTGGGACAGGGGACCTATAACTATGGCTACACCTTC
TRBJ2-3 . TRBV19 . CASSIQSSSTDTQYF TGTGCCAGTAGTATACAGTCTTCTAGCACAGATACGCAGTATTTT
TRBJ1-2 . TRBV5-4 . CASTRTLDAYGYTF TGTGCCAGCACCCGAACGCTTGATGCCTATGGCTACACCTTC
TRBJ2-1 TRBD2 TRBV27 . CASSLTRTSGSNEQFF TGTGCCAGCAGTTTGACGCGGACTAGCGGGAGTAATGAGCAGTTCTTC
TRBJ2-5 TRBD1 TRBV7-9 . CASSADRGAETQYF TGTGCCAGCAGCGCGGACAGGGGTGCTGAGACCCAGTACTTC
TRBJ1-2 TRBD1 TRBV7-9 . CASSFSQGAPRYGYTF TGTGCCAGCAGCTTCTCGCAGGGGGCGCCCCGCTATGGCTACACCTTC
TRBJ1-2 TRBD1 TRBV7-8 . CASSLAGGQTSDGYTF TGTGCCAGCAGCTTAGCCGGGGGACAGACTTCTGATGGCTACACCTTC
TRBJ1-2 . TRBV5-6 . CASSLGWENYGYTF TGTGCCAGCAGCTTGGGTTGGGAGAACTATGGCTACACCTTC
TRBJ2-7 TRBD1 TRBV6-5 . CASSTDREHEQYF TGTGCCAGCAGTACTGACAGGGAACACGAGCAGTACTTC
TRBJ1-5 . TRBV7-9 few CASSPTDSNDQPQHF TGTGCCAGCAGCCCGACGGACAGTAATGATCAGCCCCAGCATTTT
TRBJ2-1 TRBD1 TRBV5-1 . CASSQVHGTGAYNEQFF TGCGCCAGCAGCCAGGTCCATGGGACAGGGGCCTACAATGAGCAGTTCTTC